This T cell receptor beta chain was identified in a study of vaccination effects on CD4 cells after COVID-19. In regard to this clone: Antigen specificity is unknown.

CDR3 length: 14 residues. Looked up from germline, CDR1 is WSHSY and CDR2 is SAAADI. V shed 6 bases and J shed 10 bases, with 16 bases lying between them. Study results and limitations: The study found marked clonal contraction of infection- and vaccine-induced clones late after vaccination.

The data were produced by immunoSEQ multiplex PCR, yet TCRdb's version contains in-frame clones alone and is incomplete. The sample shows fewer than 35,000 clones, about 73% of them seen only once. Scientists isolated CD4+ T cells after a roughly ten-day culture period ended. V gene TRBV10-2 combines with J gene TRBJ2-6; possible D gene TRBD1, 6 bases. This material consisted of CD4+ T cells from PBMCs cultured without peptide, taken before COVID-19 vaccination. The sequence came from a human donor who received a COVID-19 vaccine. CDR3 in DNA: TGCGCCAGCAGCGACATGGACAGCCGGAACGTCCTGACTTTC. Translation: CASSDMDSRNVLTF.